This T cell receptor (beta chain) was profiled in a study of shared clonotypes between healthy human individuals. Measured with immunoSEQ multiplex PCR; TCRdb has only the in-frame clones, and not every one. This repertoire shows 950,000 to 1,100,000 clones, more than 75% found once; its top ten account for around 0.6%. Study findings and constraints: The researchers took only blood, and tissue repertoires probably look different.

Worth noting for this clone: Its specificity is unknown. At one of its ends the junction is not consistent with the germline gene, which may arise from a read error. Other DNA sequences in this specimen translate into the identical CDR3.

There were no recent acute infections or vaccinations among the donors, who were healthy HIV-negative adults. All the donors were Caucasian adults who lived in Nashville, Tennessee. Naive CD45RA+ and memory CD45RA-negative subsets were split from CD4+ cells. Germline values: CDR1 SGHTA, CDR2 FQGNSA. The CDR3 sequence is 18 residues long. This clonotype originated in a man aged 18-30 years in good health. Some clones in this sample may be carry-over from other donors' samples. Source material: memory CD4+ T cells from PBMCs. Sample subset: CD45RA-negative fraction. The chain employs TRBV7-2 and TRBJ2-2; the D gene could be TRBD1 or TRBD2 (5 bases each). The CDR3 nucleotides read TGTGCCAGCAGGTTAAGGATCGGGCAGGGCCGAAACACCGGGGAGTTGTTTTTT. This translates into CASRLRIGQGRNTGELFF. The full variable domain, with the rest looked up from reference TRBV7-2 and TRBJ2-2, is GAGVSQSPSNKVTEKGKDVELRCDPISGHTALYWYRQSLGQGLEFLIYFQGNSAPDKSGLPSDRFSAERTGGSVSTLTIQRTQQEDSAVYLCASRLRIGQGRNTGELFFGEGSRLTVL.